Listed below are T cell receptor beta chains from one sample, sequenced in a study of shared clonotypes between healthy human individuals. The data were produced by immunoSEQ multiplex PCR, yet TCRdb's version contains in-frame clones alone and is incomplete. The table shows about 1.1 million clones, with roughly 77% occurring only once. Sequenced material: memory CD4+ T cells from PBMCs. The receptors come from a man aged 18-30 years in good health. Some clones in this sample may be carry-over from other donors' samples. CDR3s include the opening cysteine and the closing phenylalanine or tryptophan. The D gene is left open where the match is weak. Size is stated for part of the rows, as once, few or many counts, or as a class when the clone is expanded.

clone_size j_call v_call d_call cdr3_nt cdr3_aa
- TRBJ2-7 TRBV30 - TGTGCCTGGAGTACTAGTTCCCGGATGTCCGGGCAGTACTTC CAWSTSSRMSGQYF
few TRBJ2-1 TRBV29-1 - TGCAGCGTCGCTTCTACCCCTACGAGCTCCTACAATGAGCAGTTCTTC CSVASTPTSSYNEQFF
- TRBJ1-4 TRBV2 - TGTGCCAGCAGAGGGGGGGCAACTAATGAAAAACTGTTTTTT CASRGGATNEKLFF
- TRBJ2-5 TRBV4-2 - TGTGCCAGCAGCCAAGAGGTGCAGGGAGAGACCCAGTACTTC CASSQEVQGETQYF
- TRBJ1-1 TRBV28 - TGTGCCAGCAGTTTAGGGCAGTTGAACACTGAAGCTTTCTTT CASSLGQLNTEAFF
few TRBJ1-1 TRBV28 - TGTGCCAGCAGTCAGACCGACACTGAAGCTTTCTTT CASSQTDTEAFF
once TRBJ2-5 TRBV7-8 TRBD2 TGTGCCAGCAGCTTAGCGAGGGAGGGCCCGTCCCAGTACTTC CASSLAREGPSQYF
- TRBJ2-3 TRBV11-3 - TGTGCCAGCAGCTTCCAGGGTGCAGATACGCAGTATTTT CASSFQGADTQYF
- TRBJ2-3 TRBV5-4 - TGTGCCAGCAGCTTAAGGTTCGCTAGCGGCACAGATACGCAGTATTTT CASSLRFASGTDTQYF
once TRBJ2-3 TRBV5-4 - TGTGCCAGCAGCTGGGGGGATACGCAGTATTTT CASSWGDTQYF
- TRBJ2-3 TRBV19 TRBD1 TGTGCCAGTAGGAACAGGGGGCGGGAAGATACGCAGTATTTT CASRNRGREDTQYF
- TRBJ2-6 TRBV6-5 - TGTGCCAGCAGTGTCACTACTGGGGCCAACGTCCTGACTTTC CASSVTTGANVLTF
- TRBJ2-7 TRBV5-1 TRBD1 TGCGCCAGCAGCCCCGGGACAGGGGGTGCCGAGCAGTACTTC CASSPGTGGAEQYF
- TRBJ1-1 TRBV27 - TGTGCCAGCAGTTTATCGATAAAGGGGGGCGATCCCATGAACACTGAAGCTTTCTTT CASSLSIKGGDPMNTEAFF
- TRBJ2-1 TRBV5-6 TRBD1 TGTGCCAGCAGTAGATTCCGGGACAGGGAGAATGAGCAGTTCTTC CASSRFRDRENEQFF
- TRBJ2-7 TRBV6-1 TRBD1 TGTGCCAGCCAAACTCTACAGGGGACCCTATACGAGCAGTACTTC CASQTLQGTLYEQYF
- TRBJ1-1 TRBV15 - TGTGCCACCAGCAGTCAACAGGGTAGGAACACTGAAGCTTTCTTT CATSSQQGRNTEAFF
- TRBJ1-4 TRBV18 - TGTGCCAGCTCACTAAACGGGGCAACTAATGAAAAACTGTTTTTT CASSLNGATNEKLFF
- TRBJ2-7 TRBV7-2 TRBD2 TGTGCCAGCAGCTCGCCCCGAGGGACTAGCGGGACACACGAGCAGTACTTC CASSSPRGTSGTHEQYF
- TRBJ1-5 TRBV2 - TGTGCCAGCAGTGAGCAGGGATGGGGCCCAGGTCAGCCCCAGCATTTT CASSEQGWGPGQPQHF
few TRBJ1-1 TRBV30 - TGTGCCTGGAGTCGTGGGGGAGGTGAAGCTTTCTTT CAWSRGGGEAFF
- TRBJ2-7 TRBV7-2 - TGTGCCAGCAGCTTACGGACCGCAGGGTACGAGCAGTACTTC CASSLRTAGYEQYF
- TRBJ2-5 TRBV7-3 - TGTGCCAGCAGCCCCGGGGAAGGACAAGAGACCCAGTACTTC CASSPGEGQETQYF
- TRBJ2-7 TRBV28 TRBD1 TGTGCCAGCTATTCCCTAGGGGGCAACTACGAGCAGTACTTC CASYSLGGNYEQYF
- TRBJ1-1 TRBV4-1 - TGCGCCAGCAGCCTCGGACTCCGGAACACTGAAGCTTTCTTT CASSLGLRNTEAFF
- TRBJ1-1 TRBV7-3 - TGTGCCAGCAGCCAGGGGCTTGCGGACACTGAAGCTTTCTTT CASSQGLADTEAFF
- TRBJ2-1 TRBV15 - TGTGCCACCAGCAGAGTGGGCGGAGGGCGATCACACAATGAGCAGTTCTTC CATSRVGGGRSHNEQFF
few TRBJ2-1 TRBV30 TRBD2 TGTGCCTGGAGTGCCAGGACTAGCTACAATGAGCAGTTCTTC CAWSARTSYNEQFF
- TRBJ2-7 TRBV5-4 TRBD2 TGTGCCAGCAGCCCGGGGACTAGCGGGAGCTCCTACGAGCAGTACTTC CASSPGTSGSSYEQYF
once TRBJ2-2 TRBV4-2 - TGTGCCAGCAGCCAAGATCCGACTGGAACGGGGGAGCTGTTTTTT CASSQDPTGTGELFF
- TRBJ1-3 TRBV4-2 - TGTGCCAGCAGCCAAGACAGGGTCCTCTCTGGAAACACCATATATTTT CASSQDRVLSGNTIYF
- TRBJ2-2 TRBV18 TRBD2 TGTGCCAGCTCACTCGGACTAGCGACGAACACCGGGGAGCTGTTTTTT CASSLGLATNTGELFF
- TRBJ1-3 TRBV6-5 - TGTGCCAGCAGTAGGGACACTGGATCAAACACCATATATTTT CASSRDTGSNTIYF
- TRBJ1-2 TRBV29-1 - TGCAGCGTGGGGGCGAACTATGGCTACACCTTC CSVGANYGYTF
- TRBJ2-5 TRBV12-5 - TGTGCTAGTGGTTTAGCAGAAGAGACCCAGTACTTC CASGLAEETQYF
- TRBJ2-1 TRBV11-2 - TGTGCCAGCAGCTTAAGGACACCTAACAATGAGCAGTTCTTC CASSLRTPNNEQFF
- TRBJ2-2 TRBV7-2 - TGTGCCAGCAGCTCCGGGGGCGGGGCATGGAACACCGGGGAGCTGTTTTTT CASSSGGGAWNTGELFF
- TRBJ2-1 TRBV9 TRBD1 TGTGCCAGCAGCGTAGCGTGGGACAGTTACAATGAGCAGTTCTTC CASSVAWDSYNEQFF
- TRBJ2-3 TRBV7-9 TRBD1 TGTGCCAGCAGCTGGGGGTCCACAGGGGAAGATACGCAGTATTTT CASSWGSTGEDTQYF
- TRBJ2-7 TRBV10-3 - TGTGCCATCAGTGCCGAGGTAGAGTCCGAGCAGTACTTC CAISAEVESEQYF
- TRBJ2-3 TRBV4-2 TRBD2 TGTGCCAGCAGGAGCGGGAGGGCCGAAGTAGATACGCAGTATTTT CASRSGRAEVDTQYF
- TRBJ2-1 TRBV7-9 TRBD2 TGTGCCAGCAGCCCCGGGAGGTTCTCTGCAAATGAGCAGTTCTTC CASSPGRFSANEQFF
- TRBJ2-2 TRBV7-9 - TGTGCCAGCAGCCTTGCCGGAGGTACCGGGGAGCTGTTTTTT CASSLAGGTGELFF
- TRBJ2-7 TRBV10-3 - TGTGCCATGGGAAGAGACTCCTACGAGCAGTACTTC CAMGRDSYEQYF
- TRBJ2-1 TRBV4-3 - TGCGCCAGCAGTCATTCGGTTTACAATGAGCAGTTCTTC CASSHSVYNEQFF
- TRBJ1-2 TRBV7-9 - TGTGCCAGCACCAGGAGTGAGGGGAATGGCTACACCTTC CASTRSEGNGYTF
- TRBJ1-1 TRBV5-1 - TGCGCCAGCAGCTTGGTCAGTGGGGCAGGGAGGGGCACTGAAGCTTTCTTT CASSLVSGAGRGTEAFF
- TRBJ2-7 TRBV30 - TGTGCCTGTAGTGTCGCCCTGGGAAGCTCCTACGAGCAGTACTTC CACSVALGSSYEQYF
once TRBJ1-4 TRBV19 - TGTGCCAGTAGCCATCTCAGAGGGGTGGAGGAAAAACTGTTTTTT CASSHLRGVEEKLFF
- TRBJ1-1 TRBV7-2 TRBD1 TGTGCCAGCAGCGTAACAGGGGGACACACTGAAGCTTTCTTT CASSVTGGHTEAFF
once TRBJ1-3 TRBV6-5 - TGTGCCAGCAGTTACGATCCAGACTCTGGAAACACCATATATTTT CASSYDPDSGNTIYF
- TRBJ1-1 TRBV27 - TGTGCCAGCAGTACTGCCCGGGAAGGCGCTGAAGCTTTCTTT CASSTAREGAEAFF
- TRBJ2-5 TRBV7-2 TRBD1 TGTGCCAGCAGCTTACCGAGGTGGGCACAGGGGGAAGAGACCCAGTACTTC CASSLPRWAQGEETQYF
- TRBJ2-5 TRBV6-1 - TGTGCCACCGGGATGTTATCGGAGACCCAGTACTTC CATGMLSETQYF
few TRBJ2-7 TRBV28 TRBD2 TGTGCCAGCAGTCTAGCGGGAGGGCCCGACGAGCAGTACTTC CASSLAGGPDEQYF
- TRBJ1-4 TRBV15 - TGTGCCACCAGCAGGGGGACCTCCGAGGAGGAAAAACTGTTTTTT CATSRGTSEEEKLFF
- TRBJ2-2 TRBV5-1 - TGCGCCAGCGTCGGTCCGGGATCGAACACCGGGGAGCTGTTTTTT CASVGPGSNTGELFF
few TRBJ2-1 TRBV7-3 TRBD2 TGTGCCAGCAGCCCTTTAGCGGGTTCCTACAATGAGCAGTTCTTC CASSPLAGSYNEQFF
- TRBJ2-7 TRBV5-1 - TGCGCCAGCAGCGCGGGTGGCGGGATCTCCTACGAGCAGTACTTC CASSAGGGISYEQYF
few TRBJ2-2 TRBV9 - TGTGCCAGCAGCCCCCGTACGTTGGGGGGAGGCACCGGGGAGCTGTTTTTT CASSPRTLGGGTGELFF